This passage covers 5 T cell receptor beta chains from one sample sequenced in a study of regulatory T cells in long-lasting Graves disease. Time point given: newly diagnosed GD, antithyroid drugs for less than 3 months. Isolated PBMC RNA provided the starting material for the TCR library. Library construction for TCR beta used iRepertoire HTBI primers and Arm-PCR of CDR3 regions. TCRdb fed the multiplex PCR reads into MiXCR, producing one record per CDR3 protein. The repertoire has hundreds of thousands of distinct CDR3 sequences, roughly 16% of them found once; the top ten carry 20% to 25%. This sample was shared with a second study, whose subject was T cells in Graves' hyperthyroidism and ophthalmopathy.

The source material was peripheral blood mononuclear cells (PBMCs), sampled at new diagnosis, from a patient treated with antithyroid drugs. The receptor source for this set is a woman aged 35-60 years with Graves disease.

This clonotype was seen only a few times. The CDR3 loop reads CASSTLGAFKSNQPQHF. The CDR3 bases are TGTGCCAGTAGTACCCTTGGGGCTTTTAAGAGCAATCAGCCCCAGCATTTT. The chain recombines TRBV19 with TRBJ1-5; weak D call: TRBD1 (5 bases). Germline CDR1 reads LNHDA; CDR2 reads SQIVND (reference sequence). V was clipped by 4 bases and J by 1 base, with 17 bases between them. The CDR3 loop spans 17 amino acids. The full variable domain, rest sourced from reference TRBV19 and TRBJ1-5, is DGGITQSPKYLFRKEGQNVTLSCEQNLNHDAMYWYRQDPGQGLRLIYYSQIVNDFQKGDIAEGYSVSREKKESFPLTVTSAQKNPTAFYLCASSTLGAFKSNQPQHFGDGTRLSIL.

The genes are TRBV6-1 and TRBJ1-2; D gene uncertain. The CDR3 extends over 14 amino acids. Looked up from germline, CDR1 is MNHNS and CDR2 is SASEGT. Trimming left V 1 base short and J 2 bases short, with 8 bases between. DNA of the CDR3: TGTGCCAGCAGTGAAGACGGCACAAACTATGGCTACACCTTC. Its protein product is CASSEDGTNYGYTF.

This clonotype was counted only a few times. The chain combines TRBV2 with TRBJ2-5, with D perhaps TRBD1 or TRBD2 (5 bases each). The V end was cut by 8 bases, the J end by 5 bases, with 9 bases between. This CDR3 region has 11 residues. Germline-derived CDR1 and CDR2 are SNHLY and FYNNEI. DNA of the CDR3: TGTGCCAGCGAGGGGTGGGAGACCCAGTACTTC. It encodes CASEGWETQYF.

This chain links TRBV19 with TRBJ2-2; D is uncertain. Trimming stripped 3 bases from V and 8 bases from J, with 16 bases between. This CDR3 comprises 15 residues. The germline V gene has CDR1 LNHDA and CDR2 SQIVND (reference sequence). CDR3 amino acids: CASSIVGSGEGELFF. CDR3 nucleotides: TGTGCCAGTAGTATTGTGGGATCCGGAGAGGGGGAGCTGTTTTTT.

The sample holds many counts of this clonotype. The chain has TRBV2 and TRBJ1-2; D remains unclear. V was shortened by 0 bases and J by 3 bases, with 5 bases between the two germline ends. Per the germline V gene, CDR1 is SNHLY and CDR2 is FYNNEI. The CDR3 is 13 residues long. The CDR3 is CASSEAGDYGYTF. CDR3 bases: TGTGCCAGCAGTGAAGCGGGAGACTATGGCTACACCTTC.